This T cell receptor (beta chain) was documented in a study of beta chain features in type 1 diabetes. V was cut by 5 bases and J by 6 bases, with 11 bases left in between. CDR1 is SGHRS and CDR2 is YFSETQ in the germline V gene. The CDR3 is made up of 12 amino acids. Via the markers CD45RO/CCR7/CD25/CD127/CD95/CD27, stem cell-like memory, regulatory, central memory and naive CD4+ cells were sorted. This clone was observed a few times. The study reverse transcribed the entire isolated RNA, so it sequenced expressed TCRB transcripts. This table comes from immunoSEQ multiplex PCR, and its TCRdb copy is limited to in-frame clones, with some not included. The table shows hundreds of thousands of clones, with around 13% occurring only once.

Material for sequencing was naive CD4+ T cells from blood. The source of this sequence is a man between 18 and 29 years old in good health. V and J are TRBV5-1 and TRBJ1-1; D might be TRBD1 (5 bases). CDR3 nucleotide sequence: TGCGCCAGCAGAAGAGACAGCTCTGAAGCTTTCTTT. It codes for CASRRDSSEAFF.